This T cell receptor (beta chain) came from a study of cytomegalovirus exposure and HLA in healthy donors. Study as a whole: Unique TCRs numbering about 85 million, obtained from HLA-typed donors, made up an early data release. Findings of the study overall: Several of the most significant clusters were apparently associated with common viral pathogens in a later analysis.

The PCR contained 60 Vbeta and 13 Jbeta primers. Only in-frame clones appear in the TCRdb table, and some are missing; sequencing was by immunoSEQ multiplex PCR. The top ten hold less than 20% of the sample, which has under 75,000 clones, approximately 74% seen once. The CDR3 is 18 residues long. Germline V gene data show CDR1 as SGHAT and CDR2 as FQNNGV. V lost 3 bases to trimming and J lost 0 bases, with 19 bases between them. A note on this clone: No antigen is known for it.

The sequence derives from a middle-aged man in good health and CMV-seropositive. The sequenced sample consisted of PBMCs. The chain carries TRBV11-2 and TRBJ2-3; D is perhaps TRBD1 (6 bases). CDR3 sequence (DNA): TGTGCCAGCAGCTTGGGAAGGATGGGACAACCTAGCACAGATACGCAGTATTTT. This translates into CASSLGRMGQPSTDTQYF.